These T cell receptor beta chains were read from a single sample in a study of beta chain features in type 1 diabetes. Produced via immunoSEQ multiplex PCR; TCRdb's table is partial and in-frame only. The data hold roughly 310,000 clones, with approximately 10% observed a single time. The sample consisted of naive CD4+ T cells from blood. Source of these receptors: a woman aged 30 to 39 in good health. The CDR3 runs from the conserved cysteine through the conserved F or W. D genes are given only for firm matches. Clone size is not always given. Where it is, it says once, few, many or a class for expanded clones.

>few|TRBJ2-3|TRBV7-3|-
CASSVGLTDTQYF
TGTGCCAGCAGCGTCGGGTTGACGGATACGCAGTACTTT
>-|TRBJ2-5|TRBV5-4|TRBD2
CASSLDSGLAGGAGETQYF
TGTGCCAGCAGCTTGGACTCCGGACTAGCGGGAGGTGCCGGAGAGACCCAGTACTTC
>-|TRBJ2-5|TRBV7-3|TRBD1
CASSYGQGETQYF
TGTGCCAGCAGCTATGGACAGGGAGAGACCCAGTACTTC
>-|TRBJ1-1|TRBV7-9|-
CASSFALLILDRLNTEAFF
TGTGCCAGCAGCTTTGCATTGTTGATCCTCGACAGATTGAACACTGAAGCTTTCTTT
>few|TRBJ2-1|TRBV2|TRBD1
CASRRDRGLYEQFF
TGTGCCAGCAGAAGGGACAGGGGACTCTATGAGCAGTTCTTC
>-|TRBJ1-6|TRBV30|-
CAWSGQGLAPLHF
TGTGCCTGGAGTGGTCAGGGACTGGCACCCCTCCACTTT
>few|TRBJ2-7|TRBV6-6|TRBD2
CASSYAGGVKYEQYF
TGTGCCAGCAGTTACGCGGGGGGCGTTAAATACGAGCAGTACTTC
>-|TRBJ1-2|TRBV2|-
CASTPQGSYGYTF
TGTGCCAGCACACCACAGGGAAGTTATGGCTACACCTTC
>few|TRBJ2-7|TRBV7-2|TRBD2
CASSTSAGGVDEQYF
TGTGCCAGCAGCACGTCGGCGGGAGGGGTGGACGAGCAGTACTTC
>few|TRBJ2-7|TRBV7-3|-
CASSRGDSYEQYF
TGTGCCAGCAGCCGCGGGGACTCCTACGAGCAGTACTTC
>-|TRBJ2-7|TRBV28|TRBD2
CASSATSGDYEQYF
TGTGCCAGCAGTGCGACTAGCGGGGATTACGAGCAGTACTTC
>-|TRBJ2-1|TRBV18|TRBD1
CASGTGPSYNEQFF
TGTGCCAGCGGGACAGGGCCCTCCTACAATGAGCAGTTCTTC
>-|TRBJ2-1|TRBV30|TRBD2
CAWSVYPPLAGSYNEQFF
TGTGCCTGGAGTGTATATCCCCCACTAGCGGGCTCCTACAATGAGCAGTTCTTC
>-|TRBJ2-5|TRBV28|-
CASTHGLSRETQYF
TGTGCCAGCACCCATGGTCTCTCGCGAGAGACCCAGTACTTC
>few|TRBJ1-4|TRBV5-1|-
CASSSGQPECEKLFF
TGCGCCAGCAGTTCCGGACAGCCAGAGTGTGAAAAACTGTTTTTT
>few|TRBJ1-2|TRBV30|TRBD1
CAWSGQGALIGYTF
TGTGCCTGGAGTGGACAGGGGGCGTTGATTGGCTACACCTTC
>-|TRBJ2-5|TRBV7-9|-
CASSLNRQVWETQYF
TGTGCCAGCAGCTTGAATCGGCAGGTTTGGGAGACCCAGTACTTC
>few|TRBJ1-2|TRBV30|TRBD1
CAWRDRVNYGYTF
TGTGCCTGGCGGGACAGGGTAAACTATGGCTACACCTTC
>few|TRBJ2-1|TRBV5-1|TRBD2
CASSLALAGVDEQFF
TGCGCCAGCAGCTTGGCACTAGCGGGAGTAGATGAGCAGTTCTTC
>-|TRBJ1-2|TRBV19|-
CASSRDINYGYTF
TGTGCCAGTAGCCGCGACATTAACTATGGCTACACCTTC
>-|TRBJ2-5|TRBV19|TRBD1
CASSANRGPQETQYF
TGTGCCAGTAGTGCAAACAGGGGACCCCAAGAGACCCAGTACTTC
>few|TRBJ2-3|TRBV27|TRBD1
CASSLGDRFAPTDTQYF
TGTGCCAGCAGTTTAGGGGACAGGTTTGCTCCCACAGATACGCAGTATTTT
>-|TRBJ1-5|TRBV18|-
CASSRGSTQPQHF
TGTGCCAGCTCCCGGGGGAGTACCCAGCCCCAGCATTTT
>few|TRBJ2-6|TRBV7-3|-
CASSNHGSGANVLTF
TGTGCCAGCAGCAACCACGGCTCTGGGGCCAACGTCCTGACTTTC
>-|TRBJ1-2|TRBV30|-
CAWSVNVWEAVGYTF
TGTGCCTGGAGTGTAAACGTCTGGGAGGCGGTTGGCTACACCTTC
>-|TRBJ2-1|TRBV28|-
CASSPRSSIYNEQFF
TGTGCCAGCAGCCCCCGGAGTTCCATATACAATGAGCAGTTCTTC
>-|TRBJ2-7|TRBV7-9|TRBD1
CASGTENYEQYF
TGTGCCAGCGGGACAGAAAACTACGAGCAGTACTTC
>few|TRBJ2-2|TRBV7-6|TRBD2
CASSFTGGLLNTGELFF
TGTGCCAGCAGCTTCACGGGAGGTCTTCTAAACACCGGGGAGCTGTTTTTT
>few|TRBJ2-2|TRBV14|TRBD2
CASSHWGGSSNTGELFF
TGTGCCAGCAGCCATTGGGGCGGGAGTTCGAACACCGGGGAGCTGTTTTTT
>-|TRBJ2-7|TRBV7-3|TRBD1
CASSLGQGIYEQYF
TGTGCCAGCAGCCTAGGACAGGGGATCTACGAGCAGTACTTC
>-|TRBJ2-6|TRBV19|-
CASSGGLTGTGANVLTF
TGTGCCAGTAGTGGGGGATTAACAGGGACTGGGGCCAACGTCCTGACTTTC
>few|TRBJ2-1|TRBV4-3|-
CASSRLGVNEQFF
TGCGCCAGCAGCCGTTTGGGCGTCAATGAGCAGTTCTTC
>-|TRBJ2-7|TRBV28|-
CASSWGGDNSYEQYF
TGTGCCAGCAGTTGGGGGGGGGACAACTCCTACGAGCAGTACTTC